This TCR beta chain was sequenced during a study of immune characterization of retroperitoneal liposarcoma. The V gene lost 5 bases and the J gene lost 0 bases, with 11 bases spanning the gap. This CDR3 is 15 amino acids long. Using its own MiXCR run on the PCR reads, TCRdb lists one record per CDR3 protein. The data show approximately 11,000 distinct CDR3 sequences, over 20% seen once. This chain connects TRBV12-3 or TRBV12-4 to TRBJ2-1, with D possibly being TRBD1 (6 bases). Input material: blood. The source of this sequence is a female donor with retroperitoneal liposarcoma. The CDR3 nucleotides are TGTGCCAGCAGTCCGGGACAAAGCTCCTACAATGAGCAGTTCTTC. Residues: CASSPGQSSYNEQFF.